The source of this T cell receptor beta chain is a study of metastatic and nonmetastatic thyroid tumors (dated by TCRdb to the early 2020s). As for the study more broadly: For patients with malignant and with benign thyroid disease, the researchers compared repertoires between peripheral blood samples and tumor or nodule tissue samples.

The germline V gene supplies CDR1 SGDLS and CDR2 YYNGEE. Including the terminal cysteine and phenylalanine, the CDR3 comprises 14 residues. Only the CDR3 region is kept as DNA, spanning 42 bases read in frame from base 1. Between the V and J ends, shortened by 4 bases and 4 bases respectively, the junction contains 11 bases. No patient had received any treatment before thyroid surgery. Using T-cell receptor beta sequencing, the researchers looked back retrospectively at clinical samples from patients, gathered between the early 2010s and the late 2010s. Study-wide conclusions, independent of this receptor: In both blood and tumor samples, TCR beta diversity was reported to be significantly higher in malignant tumors than in benign nodules.

Concerning this clone itself: The specificity of this receptor is unknown. Base-call qualities are not available, and no considerably larger clone is one nucleotide away.

Library prep was done by PCR. TCRdb records Illumina HiSeq 4000 as the sequencer. The TCR beta-chain CDR3 region of each patient was profiled by high-throughput sequencing. In the authors' own workflow: A classifier to discriminate distant-metastatic papillary thyroid cancer patients was built from CDR3 differences across clinicopathological groups. The Shannon index was used to assess repertoire diversity, and the Morisita-Horn index was used to assess tumor-blood repertoire similarity. The public reads were quality trimmed at Q25 with fastp and then assembled into clones with MiXCR by TCRdb, keeping productive beta chains. These V and J calls are TCRdb output, not the study's own analysis. Here the sample has about 15,000 clones; 3.5% to 4.5% occur a single time. The top ten clones comprise about a quarter of the sample.

The sequence derives from a female donor with papillary thyroid cancer or a benign thyroid nodule (not recorded which). Some clones in this sample may be carry-over from other donors' samples. The sequencing input was tumor tissue. This sequence uses TRBV9 and TRBJ2-2; the D gene remains uncertain. The CDR3 reads CASSPLLSTGELFF. The DNA sequence is as follows: TGTGCCAGCAGCCCTCTCCTGAGCACCGGGGAGCTGTTTTTT.